These T cell receptor beta chains were read from a single sample in a study of CD8 T cells in Susac syndrome. MiXCR was run by TCRdb on the immunoSEQ multiplex PCR reads, yielding one entry per CDR3 protein. The data contain approximately 79,000 distinct CDR3 sequences, under 95% of them singletons. The sequenced sample consisted of CD8+ T cells from PBMCs. These receptors originate from a human donor with Susac syndrome. The CDR3 runs from the conserved cysteine through the conserved F or W. A D gene is named only where the DNA matches it firmly.

cdr3_nt: TGTGCCAGCAGCTTATTACCGGGACTAGCAATTACCGGGGAGCTGTTTTTT; cdr3_aa: CASSLLPGLAITGELFF; j_call: TRBJ2-2; v_call: TRBV7-8; d_call: TRBD2
cdr3_nt: TGTGCCAGCAGCTGGGACGGCTCCTACGAGCAGTACTTC; cdr3_aa: CASSWDGSYEQYF; j_call: TRBJ2-7; v_call: TRBV5-8; d_call: NA
cdr3_nt: TGTGCCAGCAGCTCTGACAGAAACCTCTACGAGCAGTACTTC; cdr3_aa: CASSSDRNLYEQYF; j_call: TRBJ2-7; v_call: TRBV7-9; d_call: NA
cdr3_nt: TGTGCCAGCAGTTACTCCGGGACAGGGCCCCCTTATGGCTACACCTTC; cdr3_aa: CASSYSGTGPPYGYTF; j_call: TRBJ1-2; v_call: TRBV6-5; d_call: TRBD1
cdr3_nt: TGTGCCAGCAGCCAAGAATCAACGCTCAGCTCCTACAATGAGCAGTTCTTC; cdr3_aa: CASSQESTLSSYNEQFF; j_call: TRBJ2-1; v_call: TRBV3-1; d_call: NA
cdr3_nt: TGTGCCAGCAGCCATTCTAGCGGGGGGGCCATCTCCTACAATGAGCAGTTCTTC; cdr3_aa: CASSHSSGGAISYNEQFF; j_call: TRBJ2-1; v_call: TRBV3-1; d_call: TRBD2
cdr3_nt: TGTGCCAGTAGCATCGGAGGGGGCTCCTACGAGCAGTACTTC; cdr3_aa: CASSIGGGSYEQYF; j_call: TRBJ2-7; v_call: TRBV19; d_call: NA
cdr3_nt: TGTGCCAGCAGCCCTAGGGGGTTGACTGAAGCTTTCTTT; cdr3_aa: CASSPRGLTEAFF; j_call: TRBJ1-1; v_call: TRBV6-6; d_call: NA
cdr3_nt: TGCAGCGCCCTCCGACAGGCAGCCGGGGAGCTGTTTTTT; cdr3_aa: CSALRQAAGELFF; j_call: TRBJ2-2; v_call: TRBV29-1; d_call: NA
cdr3_nt: TGTGCCAGCAGCGTTGCTACTTCCAATGAGCAGTTCTTC; cdr3_aa: CASSVATSNEQFF; j_call: TRBJ2-1; v_call: TRBV9; d_call: NA